These 27 T cell receptor beta chains were all obtained from the same sample, sequenced in a study of cytomegalovirus exposure and HLA in healthy donors. The PCR contained 60 Vbeta and 13 Jbeta primers. TCRdb's copy holds only in-frame clones and misses some; the assay was immunoSEQ multiplex PCR. In total, the table holds some 110,000 clones. Sequencing input: PBMCs. These receptors were taken from a man aged 25 to 40 in good health and CMV-seronegative.

The chain's CDR3 is CASKRDREVGTDTQYF. CDR3 DNA: TGTGCCAGCAAAAGGGACAGGGAGGTAGGCACAGATACGCAGTATTTT. The chain couples TRBV28 to TRBJ2-3, with TRBD1 identical over 9 bases. The CDR3 is 16 amino acids. Germline values: CDR1 MDHEN, CDR2 SYDVKM. V lost 7 bases and J lost 1; bases outside the gene matches: 9.

The genes are TRBV2 and TRBJ2-1, with D possibly matching TRBD1 (5 bases). V was clipped by 4 bases and J by 4 bases, with 5 bases between them. This CDR3 region has 12 residues. Germline CDR1 is SNHLY and CDR2 is FYNNEI. The CDR3 protein is CASSAGYNEQFF. As DNA, the CDR3 is TGTGCCAGCAGTGCAGGGTACAATGAGCAGTTCTTC.

The genes are TRBV2 and TRBJ2-7, with 7 bases fitting TRBD2. CDR1 and CDR2 from the germline V gene are SNHLY and FYNNEI. The CDR3 is made up of 12 amino acids. The CDR3 loop is CGGGRRGEEQYF. The CDR3 DNA reads TGTGGGGGGGGTCGGCGGGGTGAGGAGCAGTACTTC.

The V gene is TRBV27, the J gene TRBJ2-2, with 8 nucleotides matching TRBD1. The length of the CDR3 is 15 residues. V shed 6 bases, J shed 1 base, and the junction held 4 bases outside the gene matches. Germline assignment: CDR1 MNHEY and CDR2 SMNVEV (reference sequence). This CDR3 is CASSSGTGNTGELFF. The CDR3 DNA is TGTGCCAGCAGCTCCGGGACAGGGAACACCGGGGAGCTGTTTTTT.

J is TRBJ1-5 and V is TRBV6-5; 7 nucleotides agree with TRBD1. The CDR3 has 13 residues. Germline V gene data show CDR1 as MNHEY and CDR2 as SVGAGI. Trimming at V came to 6 bases and at J to 7 bases, leaving 6 bases not matched to a gene. The chain's CDR3 is CASSRTGVQPQHF. The CDR3, as DNA: TGTGCCAGCAGCCGGACAGGAGTACAGCCCCAGCATTTT.

The rearrangement links TRBV5-1 to TRBJ2-2; TRBD1 aligns across 7 bases. In germline, CDR1 is SGHRS, CDR2 YFSETQ. This CDR3 comprises 16 residues. With 4 bases clipped from V and 6 bases from J, the junction kept 12 bases outside the gene matches. CDR3 protein: CASSPGQFVFSGELFF. CDR3 in DNA: TGCGCCAGCAGCCCGGGACAGTTCGTTTTCTCCGGGGAGCTGTTTTTT.

V is TRBV2 and J is TRBJ2-1, with D possibly matching TRBD1 (5 bases). The CDR3 sequence is 14 residues long. Germline V lookup: CDR1 SNHLY, CDR2 FYNNEI. V lost 2 bases and J 5 bases, leaving 10 bases between the germline ends. The CDR3 nucleotides are TGTGCCAGCAGTGAACTACAGGTTGACAATGAGCAGTTCTTC. Protein sequence: CASSELQVDNEQFF.

The V gene is TRBV7-9, the J gene TRBJ1-1; D is ambiguous. The CDR3 totals 13 residues. Germline values: CDR1 SEHNR, CDR2 FQNEAQ (reference sequence). V was shortened by 7 bases and J by 0 bases, with 9 bases between the two germline ends. CDR3 residues: CASTRVVNTEAFF. The CDR3 DNA sequence: TGTGCCAGCACGAGGGTGGTGAACACTGAAGCTTTCTTT.

The chain has TRBV5-1 and TRBJ2-2; 11 bases are a match to TRBD1. Per the germline V gene, CDR1 is SGHRS and CDR2 is YFSETQ. The CDR3 sequence is 15 residues long. Trimming cost V 4 bases and J 4 bases; bases outside gene matches: 3. CDR3 nucleotides: TGCGCCAGCAGCCAGGGACAGGGGGTCACCGGGGAGCTGTTTTTT. Translated, it gives CASSQGQGVTGELFF.

The chain recombines TRBV27 with TRBJ2-5; the match to TRBD2 covers 7 bases. CDR1 and CDR2 (germline): MNHEY, SMNVEV (reference sequence). This CDR3 region has 14 residues. V shed 2 bases, J shed 5 bases, and the junction held 5 bases outside the gene matches. DNA for the CDR3: TGTGCCAGCAGTTTAGCTAGCGGAAGGGAGACCCAGTACTTC. Protein product: CASSLASGRETQYF.

The genes are TRBV10-3 and TRBJ2-1; TRBD1 agrees at 12 bases. This CDR3 spans 16 amino acids. Germline CDR1 is ENHRY and CDR2 is SYGVKD. J was trimmed by 7 bases and V by 6 bases; bases with no gene match: 10. The CDR3 DNA sequence: TGTGCCATCAGCACCCCGGGACAGGGGGCAGGGAATGAGCAGTTCTTC. It encodes CAISTPGQGAGNEQFF.

The chain uses TRBV29-1 and TRBJ2-5; the match to TRBD1 covers 7 bases. In germline, CDR1 is SQVTM, CDR2 ANQGSEA. The V gene end was trimmed by 6 bases and the J gene end by 1 base; junction bases not matched to a gene: 11. The CDR3 runs 15 residues. CDR3 region: CSVDHQWDSQETQYF. CDR3 DNA: TGCAGCGTAGACCATCAATGGGACAGCCAAGAGACCCAGTACTTC.

The chain employs TRBV6-4 and TRBJ2-7, with 11 positions matching TRBD2. Germline V gives CDR1 MRHNA, CDR2 SNTAGT. CDR3 length: 14 amino acids. V lost 8 bases, J lost 1 base, and 4 bases stayed unmatched. The CDR3 protein is CASELAGGSYEQYF. The CDR3 DNA reads TGTGCCAGCGAGCTAGCGGGGGGTTCCTACGAGCAGTACTTC.

V gene TRBV7-3 combines with J gene TRBJ2-3, with a tentative D call TRBD2 (5 bases). CDR3 length: 14 amino acids. V was pared by 5 bases and J by 2 bases, with 11 bases between. CDR1 and CDR2 (germline): SGHTA, FQGTGA. The CDR3 DNA follows: TGTGCCAGCAGCACGAGCGGTTACACAGATACGCAGTATTTT. This codes for CASSTSGYTDTQYF.

The genes are TRBV15 and TRBJ1-5; TRBD1 might be the D (6 bases). V was cut by 3 bases and J by 3 bases, with 15 bases left in between. Germline V CDR1 and CDR2: LNHNV, YYDKDF (reference sequence). The CDR3 sequence is 16 residues long. For the CDR3, the DNA is TGTGCCACCAGCAGGGTGACAGGCTTAATCAATCAGCCCCAGCATTTT. Amino acids: CATSRVTGLINQPQHF. The full variable domain, with the rest looked up from reference TRBV15 and TRBJ1-5, is DAMVIQNPRYQVTQFGKPVTLSCSQTLNHNVMYWYQQKSSQAPKLLFHYYDKDFNNEADTPDNFQSRRPNTSFCFLDIRSPGLGDTAMYLCATSRVTGLINQPQHFGDGTRLSIL.

The V gene is TRBV5-1, the J gene TRBJ2-7; the D gene is possibly TRBD1 (6 bases). Per the germline V gene, CDR1 is SGHRS and CDR2 is YFSETQ. Trimming removed 4 bases from V and 2 bases from J, with 7 bases in between. The CDR3 is made up of 12 amino acids. The CDR3: CASSRDTYEQYF. CDR3 coding DNA: TGCGCCAGCAGCCGGGACACCTACGAGCAGTACTTC. Full variable domain (missing parts from reference TRBV5-1 and TRBJ2-7): KAGVTQTPRYLIKTRGQQVTLSCSPISGHRSVSWYQQTPGQGLQFLFEYFSETQRNKGNFPGRFSGRQFSNSRSEMNVSTLELGDSALYLCASSRDTYEQYFGPGTRLTVT.

The rearrangement links TRBV2 to TRBJ1-1; TRBD1 aligns across 10 bases. This CDR3 has 14 amino acids. CDR1 SNHLY and CDR2 FYNNEI come from the germline V gene. The junction had 7 bases not matched to a gene; V was cut back by 7 bases and J by 5 bases. The CDR3 nucleotides read TGTGCCAGCATTGGGACAGGGGTTGGAACTGAAGCTTTCTTT. Translated, it gives CASIGTGVGTEAFF.

The V and J genes are TRBV11-2 and TRBJ2-1; D gene ambiguous. Germline V lookup: CDR1 SGHAT, CDR2 FQNNGV. Trimming cost V 1 base and J 10 bases, with 8 bases left between them. The CDR3 is 12 residues long. This chain's CDR3 is CASSLVSREQFF. The CDR3 DNA reads as TGTGCCAGCAGCTTAGTTTCGCGAGAGCAGTTCTTC.

V and J are TRBV7-8 and TRBJ1-2; TRBD1 is a possible D gene (5 bases). V was cut by 5 bases and J by 3 bases, with 13 bases left in between. CDR3 length: 14 residues. Germline V gene lookup returns CDR1 SGHVS and CDR2 FQNEAQ. Here the CDR3 DNA reads TGTGCCAGCAGCCAGACAGACAAGGACTATGGCTACACCTTC. Residues: CASSQTDKDYGYTF.

The genes are TRBV11-2 and TRBJ2-7, with D perhaps TRBD2 (5 bases). The V end was cut by 0 bases, the J end by 4 bases, with 10 bases between. CDR1 SGHAT and CDR2 FQNNGV come from the germline V gene. The CDR3 runs to 14 residues. DNA for the CDR3: TGTGCCAGCAGCTTAGAGGGCAGCGGTTACGAGCAGTACTTC. Amino acids: CASSLEGSGYEQYF.

J is TRBJ2-7 and V is TRBV19; tentatively, D is TRBD2 (6 bases). V was cut by 3 bases and J by 3 bases, with 12 bases left in between. The CDR3 length is 14 residues. Germline CDR1 reads LNHDA; CDR2 reads SQIVND (reference sequence). The CDR3 DNA follows: TGTGCCAGTAGTATTGCGGGGTTGCTCTACGAGCAGTACTTC. It encodes CASSIAGLLYEQYF.

The chain employs TRBV19 and TRBJ1-1; D ambiguous. The CDR3 loop spans 15 amino acids. Trimming shortened V by 11 bases and J by 0 bases, and 19 bases separated the two germline ends. Germline CDR1 LNHDA, CDR2 SQIVND (reference sequence). The CDR3 region has the DNA TGTGCCGCCGGAGGGCGCGATGGATTGAACACTGAAGCTTTCTTT. The encoded protein is CAAGGRDGLNTEAFF.

The V call is TRBV19, the J call TRBJ1-2; D might be TRBD1 (5 bases). The CDR3 runs 13 residues. In germline, CDR1 is LNHDA, CDR2 SQIVND (reference sequence). V lost 6 bases, J lost 4 bases, and 12 bases lay in between. CDR3 nucleotide sequence: TGTGCCAGTAGCCCGGGGGAAGGCTATGGCTACACCTTC. Its protein is CASSPGEGYGYTF.

The V and J genes are TRBV9 and TRBJ2-2, with 8 nucleotides matching TRBD2. The germline V gene has CDR1 SGDLS and CDR2 YYNGEE. This CDR3 comprises 13 residues. CDR3 nucleotides: TGTGCTTCGGGAGGGCAGCTTACCGGGGAGCTGTTTTTT. Its translation: CASGGQLTGELFF. Complete variable domain (other parts from reference TRBV9 and TRBJ2-2): DSGVTQTPKHLITATGQRVTLRCSPRSGDLSVYWYQQSLDQGLQFLIQYYNGEERAKGNILERFSAQQFPDLHSELNLSSLELGDSALYFCASGGQLTGELFFGEGSRLTVL.

V gene TRBV15 combines with J gene TRBJ2-7; 7 nucleotides align to TRBD1. The CDR3 extends over 13 amino acids. Trimming took 1 base from V and 9 from J; bases not matched to a gene: 6. CDR1 and CDR2 from the germline V gene are LNHNV and YYDKDF (reference sequence). CDR3 nucleotide sequence: TGTGCCACCAGCAGAGGAGGACAGGTTGGGCAGTACTTC. This sequence encodes CATSRGGQVGQYF.

The CDR3 is CASSQTGGITEAFF. Written as DNA, the CDR3 is TGTGCCAGCAGTCAGACAGGGGGCATCACTGAAGCTTTCTTT. The rearrangement uses TRBV2 and TRBJ1-1; 10 bases line up with TRBD1. Germline V CDR1 and CDR2: SNHLY, FYNNEI. The CDR3 is 14 amino acids. Losses at the gene ends were 5 bases for V and 4 bases for J; bases not matched to a gene: 4.

The chain uses TRBV7-2 and TRBJ1-1; weak D call: TRBD1 (5 bases). Germline-derived CDR1 and CDR2 are SGHTA and FQGNSA. V dropped 2 bases and J dropped 2 bases, with 15 bases sitting between them. The CDR3 spans 16 residues. The CDR3 spells CASSLNHRQGNTEAFF. The CDR3 bases are TGTGCCAGCAGCTTAAACCATCGCCAGGGCAACACTGAAGCTTTCTTT.